These T cell receptor beta chains were read from a single sample in a study of CD8 T cells in Susac syndrome. Each CDR3 protein gets one entry after TCRdb re-called the immunoSEQ multiplex PCR reads with MiXCR. The data show around 100,000 distinct CDR3 sequences, approximately 95% seen once. Input material: CD8+ T cells from PBMCs. The receptors come from a human donor with Susac syndrome. Each CDR3 is given with its conserved first and last residue. D genes are given only for firm matches. A row's size may be missing; if present it is once, few, many or a size class.

>-|TRBV19|-|TRBJ1-5
CASSIRGLDADNNQPQHF
TGTGCCAGTAGTATTCGGGGGCTGGACGCGGATAACAATCAGCCCCAGCATTTT
>TRBD1|TRBV12-3/TRBV12-4|-|TRBJ2-7
CASSLAAGGTYEQYF
TGTGCCAGCAGTTTAGCGGCAGGGGGTACCTACGAGCAGTACTTC
>TRBD1|TRBV5-4|once|TRBJ2-5
CASSRDRAGETQYF
TGTGCCAGCAGCAGGGACAGGGCAGGAGAGACCCAGTACTTC
>TRBD2|TRBV4-1|-|TRBJ2-3
CASSPWEGPQYF
TGCGCCAGCAGCCCCTGGGAGGGCCCGCAGTATTTT
>-|TRBV4-1|-|TRBJ2-1
CASSQRTPGVDRSYNEQFF
TGCGCCAGCAGCCAACGAACTCCCGGAGTGGATAGGTCCTACAATGAGCAGTTCTTC
>-|TRBV19|-|TRBJ1-1
CASSINRNTEAFF
TGTGCCAGTAGTATAAATCGGAACACTGAAGCTTTCTTT
>-|TRBV20-1|once|TRBJ2-5
CSPLLEGVQETQYF
TGCAGTCCCCTACTAGAGGGGGTCCAAGAGACCCAGTACTTC
>-|TRBV15|-|TRBJ2-5
CATSRDGGHQETQYF
TGTGCCACCAGCAGAGATGGGGGCCACCAAGAGACCCAGTACTTC
>-|TRBV12-3/TRBV12-4|-|TRBJ1-1
CASSSRPEAFF
TGTGCCAGCAGTTCGAGACCCGAAGCTTTCTTT
>TRBD1|TRBV29-1|-|TRBJ2-6
CSVVGWDRTSGANVLTF
TGCAGCGTTGTAGGTTGGGACAGGACCTCTGGGGCCAACGTCCTGACTTTC
>TRBD1|TRBV19|-|TRBJ1-5
CATGQGSQPQHF
TGTGCCACCGGACAGGGAAGTCAGCCCCAGCATTTT
>TRBD2|TRBV15|-|TRBJ2-2
CATSRGNSGGTGELFF
TGTGCCACCAGCAGAGGCAATAGCGGGGGTACCGGGGAGCTGTTTTTT
>-|TRBV13|-|TRBJ1-5
CASSLGVQPQHF
TGTGCCAGCAGTCTGGGGGTTCAGCCCCAGCATTTT
>TRBD1|TRBV6-2/TRBV6-3|-|TRBJ2-7
CASRPWTGNEQYF
TGTGCCAGCAGACCTTGGACAGGGAACGAGCAGTACTTC
>TRBD1|TRBV12-3/TRBV12-4|-|TRBJ2-4
CASSGGDRGNIQYF
TGTGCCAGCTCCGGGGGGGACAGGGGTAACATTCAGTACTTC
>TRBD2|TRBV7-2|-|TRBJ2-5
CASSPGLVGTQYF
TGTGCCAGCAGCCCGGGACTAGTGGGGACCCAGTACTTC
>-|TRBV20-1|-|TRBJ1-1
CSARLESGGREAFF
TGCAGTGCTAGATTGGAGTCGGGCGGGCGGGAAGCTTTCTTT